This T cell receptor beta chain was observed in a study of T-cell memory formation after mild COVID-19. The 5'RACE method, run with constant-segment primers, produced TCR alpha and TCR beta cDNA libraries (carrying sample barcodes and UMIs). TCRdb redid the calling of the 5' RACE reads with MiXCR, one entry per CDR3 protein. The sample gives 110,000 to 150,000 distinct CDR3 sequences, approximately 26% of which show up once; roughly a quarter is in the top ten. V lost 5 bases, J lost 0 bases, and 7 bases stayed unmatched. The germline CDR1 and CDR2 sequences are SEHNR and FQNEAQ (reference sequence). This CDR3 has 15 amino acids. Study outcomes and limitations: Some responding clones appeared in pre-infection memory, suggesting cross-reactive memory joined.

In the case of this clonotype: As yet, its antigen is unknown.

The V gene is TRBV7-9, the J gene TRBJ2-7, with 7 bases lining up with TRBD2. The sequence was collected from an adult woman who had mild COVID-19 (a few samples of this study predate the infection). Cell type and time point are not known. The specimen was PBMCs or a T cell subset sorted from them (not recorded which). CDR3 in DNA: TGTGCCAGCAGCCCAGTCAGCGGGGCCTCCTACGAGCAGTACTTC. This codes for CASSPVSGASYEQYF.